A selection of T cell receptor beta chains follows, all from one sample in a study of shared clonotypes between healthy human individuals. Libraries were prepared by immunoSEQ multiplex PCR; TCRdb keeps only in-frame clonotypes and omits some of them. The table shows hundreds of thousands of clones, with almost 97% occurring only once. Input material: naive CD4+ T cells sorted from blood. These receptors were collected from a woman in her 30s in good health. Both conserved end residues are part of each CDR3. Each record gives: clone size, J gene, D gene, V gene, CDR3 DNA, CDR3 protein. A D gene is named only where the DNA matches it firmly. Size is stated for part of the rows, as once, few or many counts, or as a class when the clone is expanded.

NA,TRBJ2-7,TRBD2,TRBV19,TGTGCCAGTAGTATTTCTGGAGGGACTAGCGGGGGCCCCACCTACGAGCAGTACTTC,CASSISGGTSGGPTYEQYF
NA,TRBJ2-4,NA,TRBV18,TGTGCCAGCTCACGTTATGGCGGCCTCGAGGGTAAAAACATTCAGTACTTC,CASSRYGGLEGKNIQYF
NA,TRBJ2-3,TRBD2,TRBV19,TGTGCCAGTACCGTATCTAGCGGGAGTAGCGCAGATACGCAGTATTTT,CASTVSSGSSADTQYF
once,TRBJ2-1,NA,TRBV7-9,TGTGCCAGCAGCCGCGGCTACAATGAGCAGTTCTTC,CASSRGYNEQFF
NA,TRBJ2-3,NA,TRBV2,TGTGCCAGCAACATTGGGCTAGCAGCCACAGATACGCAGTATTTT,CASNIGLAATDTQYF
NA,TRBJ1-4,NA,TRBV28,TGTGCCAGCACCCCTTGGGGGGGGGATAGTGAAAAACTGTTTTTT,CASTPWGGDSEKLFF
NA,TRBJ2-7,TRBD2,TRBV6-5,TGTGCCAGCAGTTACTCGATATTAGCGGGAAGGTACGAGCAGTACTTC,CASSYSILAGRYEQYF
NA,TRBJ2-7,TRBD2,TRBV28,TGTGCCAGCAGTTTAGGACTAGCGGATATCTACGAGCAGTACTTC,CASSLGLADIYEQYF
NA,TRBJ2-2,TRBD1,TRBV11-2,TGTGCCAGCAGCTCTAGGGGGCGCAACACCGGGGAGCTGTTTTTT,CASSSRGRNTGELFF
NA,TRBJ2-1,TRBD1,TRBV4-2,TGTGCCAGCAGCCAAGCCGGGACAGGGGGCAATGAGCAGTTCTTC,CASSQAGTGGNEQFF
NA,TRBJ2-2,NA,TRBV29-1,TGCAGCGTTAAAATCCTGGGGGTGGACACCGGGGAGCTGTTTTTT,CSVKILGVDTGELFF
NA,TRBJ2-1,NA,TRBV5-1,TGCGCCAGCAGCTACCCCGAAGGGGGGGACGACAATGAGCAGTTCTTC,CASSYPEGGDDNEQFF
NA,TRBJ1-1,TRBD1,TRBV29-1,TGCAGCGTTATAGTGGGACAGGGCTATTCTGAAGCTTTCTTT,CSVIVGQGYSEAFF
NA,TRBJ2-4,TRBD2,TRBV11-1,TGTGCCAGCAGCCGTAGCGGGATAGCCAAAAACATTCAGTACTTC,CASSRSGIAKNIQYF
NA,TRBJ1-5,NA,TRBV19,TGTGCCAGTAGTAAGGTCAGATTTAGCAATCAGCCCCAGCATTTT,CASSKVRFSNQPQHF
NA,TRBJ1-1,NA,TRBV5-1,TGCGCCAGCAGCGAAGGGGTACGCGCTGAAGCTTTCTTT,CASSEGVRAEAFF
NA,TRBJ1-5,NA,TRBV18,TGTGCCAGCTCACCAAGGGAAGATAATCAGCCCCAGCATTTT,CASSPREDNQPQHF
NA,TRBJ1-2,NA,TRBV25-1,TGTGCCAGCAGTGGGCAGAGACGGGGCTACACCTTC,CASSGQRRGYTF
NA,TRBJ2-3,NA,TRBV11-3,TGTGCCAGCAGCCGGGTGGCGGGAGATACGCAGTATTTT,CASSRVAGDTQYF
NA,TRBJ2-1,NA,TRBV11-3,TGTGCCAGCAGCACGGGACTCGCATACAATGAGCAGTTCTTC,CASSTGLAYNEQFF
NA,TRBJ1-2,NA,TRBV6-7,TGTGCCAGACTTCCGGGGGTATCAGGCTACACCTTC,CARLPGVSGYTF
NA,TRBJ2-7,TRBD1,TRBV28,TGTGCCAGCAGACCACAGGGGGTTTCCTACGAGCAGTACTTC,CASRPQGVSYEQYF
NA,TRBJ1-2,NA,TRBV29-1,TGCAGCGTTGACCCCGACGGTGTTGAGGAGGGCTACACCTTC,CSVDPDGVEEGYTF
NA,TRBJ2-2,NA,TRBV5-4,TGTGCCAGCAGTCCCACTCTGGGCCGTAACACCGGGGAGCTGTTTTTT,CASSPTLGRNTGELFF
NA,TRBJ2-1,NA,TRBV11-1,TGTGCCAGCAGCCCATTTAGGGACTTCGGTGAGCAGTTCTTC,CASSPFRDFGEQFF
NA,TRBJ2-7,TRBD2,TRBV11-2,TGTGCCAGCAGCTTCCAGACTAGCTACTACGAGCAGTACTTC,CASSFQTSYYEQYF
NA,TRBJ1-2,NA,TRBV5-1,TGCGCCAGCAGCTTAATGGATGGGGGGGCCTATGGCTACACCTTC,CASSLMDGGAYGYTF
NA,TRBJ1-1,NA,TRBV2,TGTGCCAGAACAGGGTCGGGCACTGAAGCTTTCTTT,CARTGSGTEAFF
NA,TRBJ1-5,NA,TRBV4-2,TGTGCCAGCAGCCAGGATGCGGGAGGGACTAATCAGCCCCAGCATTTT,CASSQDAGGTNQPQHF
NA,TRBJ1-1,NA,TRBV28,TGTGCCAGCAGTCTAGGACAGCTGAACACTGAAGCTTTCTTT,CASSLGQLNTEAFF
once,TRBJ2-1,NA,TRBV2,TGTGCCAGCAGCCCGGACGGAGCCAGCTCCTACAATGAGCAGTTCTTC,CASSPDGASSYNEQFF
NA,TRBJ2-3,NA,TRBV6-4,TGTGCCAGCAGTCAGGGCGCAGACACTAGCACAGATACGCAGTATTTT,CASSQGADTSTDTQYF
NA,TRBJ2-3,TRBD1,TRBV2,TGTGCCAGTACCGGGACAGCGAACACAGATACGCAGTATTTT,CASTGTANTDTQYF
NA,TRBJ2-1,NA,TRBV28,TGTGCCAGCAGTTCCGGGGGTCTTGTGGCGGGAAACAATGAGCAGTTCTTC,CASSSGGLVAGNNEQFF
NA,TRBJ2-1,TRBD2,TRBV4-1,TGCGCCAGCAGCCAAGTTGTGGGACTAGCGGGACCCAAGAGCTCCTACAATGAGCAGTTCTTC,CASSQVVGLAGPKSSYNEQFF
NA,TRBJ1-1,NA,TRBV28,TGTGCCAGCAGTCAGAACACTGAAGCTTTCTTT,CASSQNTEAFF
NA,TRBJ2-5,TRBD1,TRBV29-1,TGCAGCGTTGTCCCATGGACAGGTAGTGAAGAGACCCAGTACTTC,CSVVPWTGSEETQYF
once,TRBJ1-1,TRBD1,TRBV5-4,TGTGCCAGCAGCTTGGATACAGGGGCCTCTGAAGCTTTCTTT,CASSLDTGASEAFF
NA,TRBJ1-1,TRBD1,TRBV5-6,TGTGCCAGCAGCCTACCCCGGGACAGCGGGTCCTTAGACACTGAAGCTTTCTTT,CASSLPRDSGSLDTEAFF
NA,TRBJ2-1,TRBD2,TRBV28,TGTGCCAGCAGTCCAACCCCGGGACTAGCGGGAGTGCATTACAATGAGCAGTTCTTC,CASSPTPGLAGVHYNEQFF
NA,TRBJ2-7,TRBD2,TRBV28,TGTGCCAGCGAGCAGTGGGGACTAGGGATATACGAGCAGTACTTC,CASEQWGLGIYEQYF
NA,TRBJ1-1,NA,TRBV9,TGTGCCAGCAGCGTTCCAGTGGGGGGAAACAGGATGAACACTGAAGCTTTCTTT,CASSVPVGGNRMNTEAFF
NA,TRBJ2-7,NA,TRBV6-6,TGTGCCAGCAGTTACTCGGTCCGGGCCCCTCCCTACGAGCAGTACTTC,CASSYSVRAPPYEQYF
few,TRBJ2-7,TRBD1,TRBV27,TGTGCCAGCCGACGGACAGGGGTTGACGAGCAGTACTTC,CASRRTGVDEQYF
once,TRBJ1-1,NA,TRBV29-1,TGCAGCGTCAGAGAGGTTAGAGCTTTCTTT,CSVREVRAFF
once,TRBJ2-5,TRBD2,TRBV28,TGTGCCAGCAGTCCCGGGTTTGGGCGGGAGGTAGAGACCCAGTACTTC,CASSPGFGREVETQYF
NA,TRBJ1-5,NA,TRBV19,TGTGCCAGTAGTCGGGACCGCTCTAGCGGACAGCCCCAGCATTTT,CASSRDRSSGQPQHF